The TCR beta chain under discussion was sequenced for a study of control samples from healthy donors and cancer patients (TCRdb year 2020). As concerns this clone: Its binding antigen is unknown. Per-base qualities were not stored, and no clone one base away is much larger.

Relative to germline, V is 2 bases shorter and J is 1 base shorter, with 7 bases between their ends. The CDR3 has 14 amino acids, counting the end cysteine and phenylalanine. CDR3 DNA only is kept here, 42 bases in frame from base 1. Via the germline V gene, CDR1 is SNHLY and CDR2 FYNNEI. Libraries were prepared through the immunoSEQ multiplex PCR assay. TCRdb limited this immuneACCESS table to in-frame rearrangements with V and J called. A share of clones is missing; checked studies link under half to unresolved V genes, and the rest is unexplained. The sample data list approximately 140,000 clones, and 70% to 90% of these were observed just once. The top ten hold roughly 10% of the sample.

The clonotype comes from a woman in her 30s in good health. Sequencing was performed on blood. The sequence links TRBV2 to TRBJ2-3; no D segment can be confidently identified. The sequenced DNA: TGTGCCAGCAGTGAAATGGATGGCACAGATACGCAGTATTTT. This sequence encodes CASSEMDGTDTQYF.